This T cell receptor beta chain was sequenced in a study of CXCR3-negative and CXCR3-positive naive CD8 T cells. Overall study results and limits: The TRB CDR3s that CXCR3-positive naive cells carried were more hydrophobic than those of CXCR3-negative naive cells. Much lower diversity was found in memory CD8+ cells, while both naive subsets had comparably high diversity.

The CDR3 length is 12 residues. Germline V gene lookup returns CDR1 SQVTM and CDR2 ANQGSEA. Via 5' RACE with UMI labels, TRB cDNA libraries were prepared. TCRdb re-called the 5' RACE reads and gives one entry per CDR3 protein, without DNA. Listed are 7,500 to 8,500 distinct CDR3 sequences; roughly 2% falls within the top ten. Worth noting for this clonotype: The target antigen is unknown.

Sequenced input: naive CXCR3+ CD8+ T cells from blood. Subset indicated: CD45RO-CCR7+CD27+CD95- naive CD8+ T cells expressing CXCR3 (TNR3+). V usage is TRBV29-1 and J usage is TRBJ1-5; the D call from TCRdb, TRBD1, cannot be confirmed without DNA. This TCR was sampled from a human donor in good health. Some clones in this sample may be carry-over from other donors' samples. CDR3 amino acids: CRRDRAGQPQHF.